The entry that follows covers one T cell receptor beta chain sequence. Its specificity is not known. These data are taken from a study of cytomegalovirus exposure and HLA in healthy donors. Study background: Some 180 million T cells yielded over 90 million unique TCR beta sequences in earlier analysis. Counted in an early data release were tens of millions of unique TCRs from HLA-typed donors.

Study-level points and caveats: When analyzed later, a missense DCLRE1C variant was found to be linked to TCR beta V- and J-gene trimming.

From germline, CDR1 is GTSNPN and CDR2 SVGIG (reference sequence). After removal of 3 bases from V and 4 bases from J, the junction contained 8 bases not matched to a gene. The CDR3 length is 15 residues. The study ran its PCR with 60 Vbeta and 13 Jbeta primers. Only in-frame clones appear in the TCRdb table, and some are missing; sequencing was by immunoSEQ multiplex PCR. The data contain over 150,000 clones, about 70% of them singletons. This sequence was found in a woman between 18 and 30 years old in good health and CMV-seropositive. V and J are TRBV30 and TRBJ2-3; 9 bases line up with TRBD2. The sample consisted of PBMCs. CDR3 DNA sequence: TGTGCCTGGAGCATGACTAGCGGTTCGGCAGATACGCAGTATTTT. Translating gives CAWSMTSGSADTQYF. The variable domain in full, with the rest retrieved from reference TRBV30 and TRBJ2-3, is SQTIHQWPATLVQPVGSPLSLECTVEGTSNPNLYWYRQAAGRGLQLLFYSVGIGQISSEVPQNLSASRPQDRQFILSSKKLLLSDSGFYLCAWSMTSGSADTQYFGPGTRLTVL.